One and the same sample provided the 25 T cell receptor beta chains below, sequenced in a study of human T cells and chemical hapten exposure. A single record per CDR3 protein comes from TCRdb applying MiXCR to the RACE reads. In the table there are under 100,000 distinct CDR3 sequences, roughly an eighth of which are singletons. Time point: patch test 2, 6 weeks after DPC sensitization. As for treatment: therapeutic diphenylcyclopropenone sensitization with weekly scalp DPC. The source was whole blood, collected in connection with sensitization to the hapten diphenylcyclopropenone (DPC). Receptors originate from a middle-aged woman with alopecia areata. Some clones in this sample may be carry-over from other donors' samples.

About this clonotype itself: Germline is not matched at one junction end, which may reflect a read error. V usage is TRBV2 and J usage is TRBJ1-2; 8 bases align to TRBD1. This CDR3 comprises 13 residues. Germline V lookup: CDR1 SNHLY, CDR2 FYNNEI. The CDR3 coding sequence is TGTGTCAGCAGGGGACAGGCTAACTATGGCTACACCTTC. Translation gives CVSRGQANYGYTF.

In this sample, this clonotype turned up many times. The chain joins TRBV4-1 to TRBJ1-2; D unclear. Germline CDR1 MGHRA, CDR2 YSYEKL. The V end lost 0 bases, the J end lost 1 base, and 9 bases lay between the germline ends. The CDR3 has 15 amino acids. The chain's CDR3 is CASSQDPFINYGYTF. CDR3 DNA: TGCGCCAGCAGCCAAGACCCCTTCATTAACTATGGCTACACCTTC.

Here the CDR3 reads CASSPRVSNTEAFF. CDR3 bases: TGTGCCAGCAGTCCCCGGGTCAGTAACACTGAAGCTTTCTTT. The chain links TRBV6-2 or TRBV6-3 to TRBJ1-1; unclear D gene. V lost 5 bases and J lost 2, with 12 bases in between. This CDR3 is built from 14 residues. Germline-derived CDR1 and CDR2 are MNHEY and SVGEGT.

There are a few counts of this clonotype. The J gene is TRBJ2-1, the V gene TRBV6-6; 7 nucleotides align to TRBD1. Germline values: CDR1 MNHNY, CDR2 SVGAGI (reference sequence). J lost 8 bases, V lost 7 bases, and 2 bases had no gene match. The CDR3 has 11 residues. CDR3 sequence reads: CASTTGDEQFF. In nucleotides, the CDR3 is TGTGCCAGCACAACAGGGGATGAGCAGTTCTTC.

This clonotype came up a few times. This sequence joins TRBV6-6 and TRBJ2-5; D uncertain. Germline values: CDR1 MNHNY, CDR2 SVGAGI (reference sequence). This CDR3 is built from 14 residues. V lost 5 bases and J lost 2, with 12 bases in between. CDR3 residues: CASSGLTRQETQYF. For the CDR3, the DNA is TGTGCCAGCAGTGGTCTGACCAGACAAGAGACCCAGTACTTC.

The V call is TRBV29-1, the J call TRBJ2-1; no clear D gene. V lost 4 bases, J lost 0 bases, and 13 bases lay in between. The CDR3 sequence is 15 residues long. Germline CDR1 SQVTM, CDR2 ANQGSEA. The CDR3 loop is CSVGLQPSSYNEQFF. The CDR3 nucleotides read TGCAGCGTTGGCCTGCAACCGAGCTCCTACAATGAGCAGTTCTTC.

At least ten counts were recorded for this clonotype. The J gene is TRBJ2-3, the V gene TRBV28; possible D gene TRBD2, 6 bases. V dropped 3 bases and J dropped 2 bases, with 12 bases sitting between them. This CDR3 contains 15 residues. CDR1 and CDR2 from the germline V gene are MDHEN and SYDVKM. The CDR3 sequence is CASSLLGGTTDTQYF. CDR3 in DNA: TGTGCCAGCAGTTTGTTGGGCGGGACCACAGATACGCAGTATTTT.

The chain employs TRBV20-1 and TRBJ2-3; D is unclear. Trimming left V 1 base short and J 0 bases short, with 8 bases between. The CDR3 is 14 amino acids. Germline loops: CDR1 DFQATT, CDR2 SNEGSKA (reference sequence). The CDR3 sequence is CSARGGASTDTQYF. Written as DNA, the CDR3 is TGCAGTGCTAGAGGCGGAGCCAGCACAGATACGCAGTATTTT.

This clonotype was recorded only once. The chain couples TRBV7-2 to TRBJ1-1, with D possibly matching TRBD1 (6 bases). The CDR3 loop spans 14 amino acids. The V and J ends lost 6 bases and 7 bases respectively, with 18 bases between them. Germline values: CDR1 SGHTA, CDR2 FQGNSA. CDR3 protein: CASSFPPGHREAFF. The CDR3 DNA follows: TGTGCCAGCAGTTTCCCTCCGGGACACCGTGAAGCTTTCTTT.

J is TRBJ2-5 and V is TRBV12-3 or TRBV12-4, with D possibly being TRBD2 (5 bases). The CDR3 loop spans 14 amino acids. Deletions cut 7 bases from V and 4 bases from J, with 16 bases between. Here the CDR3 reads CASTPRGLGETQYF. Written as DNA, the CDR3 is TGTGCCAGCACCCCCCGGGGTTTAGGAGAGACCCAGTACTTC.

This clonotype was seen repeatedly, ten times or more. This chain connects TRBV5-1 to TRBJ2-7, with 8 bases fitting TRBD1. CDR1 is SGHRS, CDR2 YFSETQ, per germline. The CDR3 totals 13 residues. With 4 bases clipped from V and 9 bases from J, the junction kept 9 bases outside the gene matches. The CDR3: CASSPGQGLGQYF. The CDR3 DNA reads as TGCGCCAGCAGCCCTGGACAGGGTCTGGGGCAGTACTTC.

In its sample, this clonotype was seen a few times. The chain recombines TRBV28 with TRBJ2-1; 11 nucleotides line up with TRBD2. The length of the CDR3 is 20 residues. Looked up from germline, CDR1 is MDHEN and CDR2 is SYDVKM. After removal of 1 base from V and 7 bases from J, the junction contained 18 bases not matched to a gene. Here the CDR3 DNA reads TGTGCCAGCAGTTTATTTCTAACTAGCGGGAGTGCGCAAGGACGGAATGAGCAGTTCTTC. Its protein is CASSLFLTSGSAQGRNEQFF.

This clonotype was seen at least ten times. CDR3 coding DNA: TGCAGCGTTGGACAGGGGGAGATATCTGAAGCTTTCTTT. It is translated as CSVGQGEISEAFF. The chain combines TRBV29-1 with TRBJ1-1, with 9 bases fitting TRBD1. The length of the CDR3 is 13 residues. Per the germline V gene, CDR1 is SQVTM and CDR2 is ANQGSEA. Germline trimming cut 4 bases from V and 6 bases from J; bases unmatched to any gene: 6.

At least ten counts were recorded for this clonotype. The rearrangement links TRBV3-1 to TRBJ1-3, with 11 bases matching TRBD1. V gave up 4 bases and J gave up 4 bases; unmatched junction bases: 6. Germline lookup yields CDR1 LGHDT and CDR2 YNNKEL (reference sequence). The CDR3 is 16 residues long. CDR3 amino acids: CASSPGQGASGNTIYF. CDR3 DNA: TGTGCCAGCAGCCCTGGACAGGGGGCGAGCGGAAACACCATATATTTT.

This clonotype was observed a handful of times. The chain carries TRBV29-1 and TRBJ2-7; TRBD1 matches 8 bases. Germline CDR1 and CDR2: SQVTM and ANQGSEA. CDR3 length: 13 residues. After removal of 4 bases from V and 1 base from J, the junction contained 3 bases not matched to a gene. The CDR3 loop is CSVGQGRSYEQYF. The CDR3 DNA is TGCAGCGTTGGACAGGGGAGATCCTACGAGCAGTACTTC.

The chain links TRBV27 to TRBJ2-3, with D tentatively TRBD1 or TRBD2 (5 bases each). This CDR3 region has 15 residues. Trimming left V 6 bases short and J 6 bases short, with 19 bases between. Germline-derived CDR1 and CDR2 are MNHEY and SMNVEV (reference sequence). The CDR3 coding sequence is TGTGCCAGCAGCTCAGGGACCCGGTTTATTGATACGCAGTATTTT. Amino acids: CASSSGTRFIDTQYF.

This clonotype has more than one count but fewer than ten. This rearrangement joins TRBV6-4 to TRBJ2-1, with 7 bases identical to TRBD2. The germline V gene has CDR1 MRHNA and CDR2 SNTAGT. V lost 6 bases to trimming and J lost 4 bases; unmatched junction nucleotides: 12. The CDR3 consists of 16 residues. As DNA, the CDR3 is TGTGCCAGCAGCGCGCTCGGGGGGAGGGATTACAATGAGCAGTTCTTC. Its translation: CASSALGGRDYNEQFF.

This chain connects TRBV6-2 or TRBV6-3 to TRBJ2-7; D unclear. Trimming pared 0 bases from V and 2 bases from J, leaving 11 bases between. CDR1 is MNHEY, CDR2 SVGEGT, per germline. The CDR3 length is 15 residues. For the CDR3, the DNA is TGTGCCAGCAGTTACTCGGCGGCAGGACCCTACGAGCAGTACTTC. It specifies CASSYSAAGPYEQYF.

The chain is built from TRBV9 and TRBJ2-2; TRBD1 agrees at 9 bases. CDR3 length: 15 residues. V shed 6 bases, J shed 3 bases, and the junction held 6 bases outside the gene matches. Germline V gene data show CDR1 as SGDLS and CDR2 as YYNGEE. CDR3 sequence: CASTPGQGYTGELFF. In DNA, the CDR3 is TGTGCCAGCACCCCGGGACAGGGCTACACCGGGGAGCTGTTTTTT.

This clonotype has ten or more counts. V and J are TRBV7-8 and TRBJ1-5; no firm D call. The CDR3 consists of 14 residues. Trimming took off 1 base at V and 0 bases at J, with 4 bases between the two ends. CDR1 is SGHVS and CDR2 is FQNEAQ in the germline V gene. Here the CDR3 DNA reads TGTGCCAGCAGCTTAGGAGATAGCAATCAGCCCCAGCATTTT. Its translation is CASSLGDSNQPQHF. The full variable domain, with the rest looked up from reference TRBV7-8 and TRBJ1-5, is GAGVSQSPRYKVAKRGQDVALRCDPISGHVSLFWYQQALGQGPEFLTYFQNEAQLDKSGLPSDRFFAERPEGSVSTLKIQRTQQEDSAVYLCASSLGDSNQPQHFGDGTRLSIL.

The CDR3 nucleotides are TGTGCCACCGAAGCGGGAGGTTGGAATGAGCAGTTCTTC. Translation gives CATEAGGWNEQFF. The genes are TRBV6-2 or TRBV6-3 and TRBJ2-1; 9 nucleotides line up with TRBD2. Germline CDR1 is MNHEY and CDR2 is SVGEGT. This CDR3 contains 13 residues. After removal of 10 bases from V and 7 bases from J, the junction contained 8 bases not matched to a gene.

The rearrangement joins TRBV4-3 to TRBJ1-6, with D possibly being TRBD1 (5 bases). V shed 1 base and J shed 8 bases, with 15 bases lying between them. Germline V CDR1 and CDR2: LGHNA, YSLEER. This CDR3 has 16 amino acids. CDR3 sequence: CASSQVAGGGDSPLHF. The CDR3 DNA is TGCGCCAGCAGCCAAGTGGCGGGTGGGGGTGATTCACCCCTCCACTTT.

Many counts were recorded for this clonotype. The rearrangement joins TRBV6-2 or TRBV6-3 to TRBJ2-7, with unresolved D. Germline CDR1 is MNHEY and CDR2 is SVGEGT. V was trimmed by 3 bases and J by 3 bases, leaving 3 bases between them. CDR3 length: 11 residues. CDR3 in amino acids: CASSYFYEQYF. CDR3 DNA: TGTGCCAGCAGTTATTTCTACGAGCAGTACTTC.

V usage is TRBV19 and J usage is TRBJ2-2, with unresolved D. With 5 bases removed from V and 5 bases from J, the gap between germline ends came to 3 bases. Germline CDR1 reads LNHDA; CDR2 reads SQIVND (reference sequence). This CDR3 spans 11 amino acids. The CDR3 sequence is CASSWTGELFF. The CDR3 DNA reads TGTGCCAGTAGTTGGACCGGGGAGCTGTTTTTT.

This clonotype was seen many times. The chain carries TRBV12-3 or TRBV12-4 and TRBJ1-5; 8 nucleotides agree with TRBD1. This CDR3 has 16 amino acids. V lost 4 bases and J lost 2; bases outside the gene matches: 7. CDR3 nucleotides: TGTGCCAGCAGTTCCACAGGGGGGATAGGCAATCAGCCCCAGCATTTT. Its translation: CASSSTGGIGNQPQHF.